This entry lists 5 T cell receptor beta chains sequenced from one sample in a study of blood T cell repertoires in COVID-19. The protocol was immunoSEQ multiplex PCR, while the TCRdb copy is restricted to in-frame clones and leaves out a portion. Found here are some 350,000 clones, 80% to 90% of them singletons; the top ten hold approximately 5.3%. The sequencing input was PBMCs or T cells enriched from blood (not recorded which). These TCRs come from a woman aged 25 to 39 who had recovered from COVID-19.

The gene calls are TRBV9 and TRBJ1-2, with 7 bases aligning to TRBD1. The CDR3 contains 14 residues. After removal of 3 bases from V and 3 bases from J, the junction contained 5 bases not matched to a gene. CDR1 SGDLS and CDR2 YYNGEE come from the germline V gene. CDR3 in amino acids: CASSATGSYYGYTF. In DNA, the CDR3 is TGTGCCAGCAGCGCGACAGGGAGTTACTATGGCTACACCTTC.

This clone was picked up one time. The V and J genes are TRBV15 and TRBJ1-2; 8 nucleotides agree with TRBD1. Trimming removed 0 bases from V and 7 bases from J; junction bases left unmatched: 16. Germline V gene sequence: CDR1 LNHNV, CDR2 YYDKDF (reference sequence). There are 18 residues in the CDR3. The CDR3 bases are TGTGCCACCAGCAGAGATCTCCCCGGACAGGGCATTTTTCGTGGCTACACCTTC. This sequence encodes CATSRDLPGQGIFRGYTF.

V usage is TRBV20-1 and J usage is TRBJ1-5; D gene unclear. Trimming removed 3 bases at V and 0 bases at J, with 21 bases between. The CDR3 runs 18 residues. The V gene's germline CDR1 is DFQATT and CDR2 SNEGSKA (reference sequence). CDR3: CSASEVRHRSYSNQPQHF. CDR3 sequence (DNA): TGCAGTGCTAGTGAGGTAAGGCACAGATCCTATAGCAATCAGCCCCAGCATTTT.

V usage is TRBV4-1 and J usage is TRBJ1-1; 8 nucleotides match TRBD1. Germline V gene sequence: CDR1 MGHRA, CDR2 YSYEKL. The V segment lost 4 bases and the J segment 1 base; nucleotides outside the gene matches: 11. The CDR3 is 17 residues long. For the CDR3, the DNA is TGCGCCAGCAGCCTATACCCCTCAGGGGGCACGAACACTGAAGCTTTCTTT. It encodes CASSLYPSGGTNTEAFF.

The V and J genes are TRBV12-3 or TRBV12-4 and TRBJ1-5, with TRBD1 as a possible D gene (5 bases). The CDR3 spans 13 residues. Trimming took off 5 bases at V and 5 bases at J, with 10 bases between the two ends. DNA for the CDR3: TGTGCCAGCAGTCAGGGATTCGATCAGCCCCAGCATTTT. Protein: CASSQGFDQPQHF.